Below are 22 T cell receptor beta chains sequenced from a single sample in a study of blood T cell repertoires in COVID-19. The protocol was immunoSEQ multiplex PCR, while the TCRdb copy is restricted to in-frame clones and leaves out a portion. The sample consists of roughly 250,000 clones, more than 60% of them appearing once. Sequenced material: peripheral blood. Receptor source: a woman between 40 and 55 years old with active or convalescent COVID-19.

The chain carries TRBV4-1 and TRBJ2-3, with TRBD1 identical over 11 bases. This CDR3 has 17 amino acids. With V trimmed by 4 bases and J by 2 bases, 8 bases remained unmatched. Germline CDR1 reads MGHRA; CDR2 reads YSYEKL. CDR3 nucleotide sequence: TGCGCCAGCAGCCTACCTCGGACAGGGGGCTTCACAGATACGCAGTATTTT. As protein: CASSLPRTGGFTDTQYF.

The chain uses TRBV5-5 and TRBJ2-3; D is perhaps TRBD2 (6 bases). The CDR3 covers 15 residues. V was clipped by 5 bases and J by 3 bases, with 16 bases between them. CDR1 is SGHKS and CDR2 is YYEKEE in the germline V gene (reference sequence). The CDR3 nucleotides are TGTGCCAGCAGTCGCGGGGATGGGGATACAGATACGCAGTATTTT. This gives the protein CASSRGDGDTDTQYF. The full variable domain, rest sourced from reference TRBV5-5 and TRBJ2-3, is DAGVTQSPTHLIKTRGQQVTLRCSPISGHKSVSWYQQVLGQGPQFIFQYYEKEERGRGNFPDRFSARQFPNYSSELNVNALLLGDSALYLCASSRGDGDTDTQYFGPGTRLTVL.

For the CDR3, the DNA is TGTGCCAGCAGCCCCGGGGGGCCCGAGGCTTTCTTT. Translation gives CASSPGGPEAFF. The chain combines TRBV5-4 with TRBJ1-1; the D gene is possibly TRBD1 (6 bases). Germline lookup yields CDR1 SGHNT and CDR2 YYREEE (reference sequence). This CDR3 is built from 12 residues. Trimming removed 4 bases from V and 11 bases from J, with 15 bases in between.

Here the CDR3 reads CASSFGTGPLHF. The CDR3 DNA is TGTGCCAGCAGCTTTGGGACAGGTCCCCTCCACTTT. The rearrangement joins TRBV5-5 to TRBJ1-6; 8 bases map to TRBD1. CDR1 SGHKS and CDR2 YYEKEE come from the germline V gene (reference sequence). The CDR3 has 12 residues. V lost 2 bases and J lost 13; bases outside the gene matches: 2.

In nucleotides, the CDR3 is TGTGCCAGCAGCGCCTATAGCGGACACACAGATACGCAGTATTTT. This codes for CASSAYSGHTDTQYF. The gene calls are TRBV7-9 and TRBJ2-3, with D possibly TRBD2 on 6 matching bases. There are 15 residues in the CDR3. CDR1 is SEHNR and CDR2 is FQNEAQ in the germline V gene (reference sequence). The V and J ends lost 5 bases and 2 bases respectively, with 14 bases between them.

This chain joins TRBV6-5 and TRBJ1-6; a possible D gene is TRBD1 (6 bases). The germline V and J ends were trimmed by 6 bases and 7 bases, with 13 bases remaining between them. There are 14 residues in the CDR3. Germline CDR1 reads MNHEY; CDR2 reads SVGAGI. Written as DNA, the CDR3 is TGTGCCAGCAGAACGGACAGTCCCAATTCACCCCTCCACTTT. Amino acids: CASRTDSPNSPLHF.

CDR3 region: CASSQDRVSGLLGELFF. The CDR3 nucleotides read TGTGCCAGCAGCCAAGATCGCGTTAGTGGGCTCTTAGGGGAGCTGTTTTTT. The rearrangement links TRBV4-2 to TRBJ2-2; no clear D gene. This CDR3 is 17 amino acids long. Trimming pared 0 bases from V and 8 bases from J, leaving 19 bases between. The germline gives CDR1 LGHNA, CDR2 YNFKEQ.

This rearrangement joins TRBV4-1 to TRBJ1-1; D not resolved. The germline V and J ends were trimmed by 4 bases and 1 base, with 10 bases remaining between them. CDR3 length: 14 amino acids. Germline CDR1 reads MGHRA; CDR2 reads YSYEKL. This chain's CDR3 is CASSRTGENTEAFF. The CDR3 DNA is TGCGCCAGCAGCCGCACCGGGGAGAACACTGAAGCTTTCTTT.

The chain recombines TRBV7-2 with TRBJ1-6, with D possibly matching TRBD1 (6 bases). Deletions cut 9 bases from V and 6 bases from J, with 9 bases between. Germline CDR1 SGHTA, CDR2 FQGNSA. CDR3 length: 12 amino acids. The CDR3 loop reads CASRQANSPLHF. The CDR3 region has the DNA TGTGCCAGTAGACAGGCTAATTCACCCCTCCACTTT.

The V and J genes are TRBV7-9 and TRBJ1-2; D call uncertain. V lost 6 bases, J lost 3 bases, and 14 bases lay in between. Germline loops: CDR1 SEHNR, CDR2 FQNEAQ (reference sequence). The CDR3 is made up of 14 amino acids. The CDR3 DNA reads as TGTGCCAGCAGGTCAGAGGGTTTTGACTATGGCTACACCTTC. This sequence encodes CASRSEGFDYGYTF.

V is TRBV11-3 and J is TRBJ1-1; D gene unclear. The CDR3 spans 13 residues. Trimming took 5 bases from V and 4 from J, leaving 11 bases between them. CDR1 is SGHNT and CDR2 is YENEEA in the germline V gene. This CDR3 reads CASSPTEGTEAFF. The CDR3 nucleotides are TGTGCCAGCAGCCCCACTGAGGGCACTGAAGCTTTCTTT.

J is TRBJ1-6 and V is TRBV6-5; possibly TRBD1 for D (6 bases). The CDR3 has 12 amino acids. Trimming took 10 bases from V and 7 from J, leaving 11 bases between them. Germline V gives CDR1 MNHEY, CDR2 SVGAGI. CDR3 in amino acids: CATRQANSPLHF. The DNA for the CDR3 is TGTGCCACCCGACAGGCGAATTCACCCCTCCACTTT.

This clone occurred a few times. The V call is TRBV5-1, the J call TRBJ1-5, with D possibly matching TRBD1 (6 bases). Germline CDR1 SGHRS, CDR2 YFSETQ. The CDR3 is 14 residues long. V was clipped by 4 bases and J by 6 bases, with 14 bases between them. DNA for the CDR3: TGCGCCAGCAGCCCCACAGGGACGGGTCAGCCCCAGCATTTT. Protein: CASSPTGTGQPQHF.

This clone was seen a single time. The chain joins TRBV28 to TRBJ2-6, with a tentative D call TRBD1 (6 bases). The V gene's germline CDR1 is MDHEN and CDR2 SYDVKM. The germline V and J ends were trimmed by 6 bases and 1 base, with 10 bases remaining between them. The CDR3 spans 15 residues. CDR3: CASSATGSGANVLTF. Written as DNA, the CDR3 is TGTGCCAGCAGCGCCACAGGGTCTGGGGCCAACGTCCTGACTTTC. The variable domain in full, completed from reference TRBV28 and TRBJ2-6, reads DVKVTQSSRYLVKRTGEKVFLECVQDMDHENMFWYRQDPGLGLRLIYFSYDVKMKEKGDIPEGYSVSREKKERFSLILESASTNQTSMYLCASSATGSGANVLTFGAGSRLTVL.

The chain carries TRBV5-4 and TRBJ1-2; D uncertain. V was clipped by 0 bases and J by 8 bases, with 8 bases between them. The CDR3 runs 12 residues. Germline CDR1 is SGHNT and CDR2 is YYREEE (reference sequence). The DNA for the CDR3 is TGTGCCAGCAGCTTGGGACTAGGAGGCTACACCTTC. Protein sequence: CASSLGLGGYTF.

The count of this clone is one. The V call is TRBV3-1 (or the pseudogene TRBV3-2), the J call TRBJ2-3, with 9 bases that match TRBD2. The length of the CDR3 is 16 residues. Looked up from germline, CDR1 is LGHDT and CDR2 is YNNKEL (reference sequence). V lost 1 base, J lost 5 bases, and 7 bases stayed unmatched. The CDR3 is CASSQGASGKGDTQYF. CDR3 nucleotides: TGTGCCAGCAGCCAAGGGGCTAGCGGGAAGGGAGATACGCAGTATTTT.

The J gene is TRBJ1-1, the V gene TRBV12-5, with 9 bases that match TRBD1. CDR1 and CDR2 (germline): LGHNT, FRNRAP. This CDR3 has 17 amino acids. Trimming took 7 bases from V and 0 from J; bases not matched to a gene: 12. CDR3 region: CASARDRAPTLNTEAFF. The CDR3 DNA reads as TGTGCTAGTGCCCGGGACAGGGCACCGACCTTGAACACTGAAGCTTTCTTT. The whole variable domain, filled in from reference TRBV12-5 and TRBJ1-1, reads DARVTQTPRHKVTEMGQEVTMRCQPILGHNTVFWYRQTMMQGLELLAYFRNRAPLDDSGMPKDRFSAEMPDATLATLKIQPSEPRDSAVYFCASARDRAPTLNTEAFFGQGTRLTVV.

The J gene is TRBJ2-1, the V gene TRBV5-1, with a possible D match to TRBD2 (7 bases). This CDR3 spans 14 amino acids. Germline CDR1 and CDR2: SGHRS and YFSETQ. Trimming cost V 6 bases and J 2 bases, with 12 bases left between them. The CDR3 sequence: CASTVGGAYNEQFF. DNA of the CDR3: TGCGCCAGCACCGTAGGGGGGGCCTACAATGAGCAGTTCTTC.

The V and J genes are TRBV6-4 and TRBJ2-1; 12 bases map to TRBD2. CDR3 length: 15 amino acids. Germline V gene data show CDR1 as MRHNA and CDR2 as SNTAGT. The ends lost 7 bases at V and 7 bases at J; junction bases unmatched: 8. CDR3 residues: CASTMTSGGRNEQFF. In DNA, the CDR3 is TGTGCCAGCACCATGACTAGCGGGGGAAGAAATGAGCAGTTCTTC.

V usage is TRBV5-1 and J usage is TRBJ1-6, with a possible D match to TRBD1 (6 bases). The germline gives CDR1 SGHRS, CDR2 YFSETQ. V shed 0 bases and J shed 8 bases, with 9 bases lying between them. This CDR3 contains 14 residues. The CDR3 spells CASSLGQDYSPLHF. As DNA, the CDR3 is TGCGCCAGCAGCTTGGGACAGGACTATTCACCCCTCCACTTT.

CDR3 coding DNA: TGTGCCAGCAGTCCGCCGGGACAGGAAGAGGAAAAACTGTTTTTT. This sequence encodes CASSPPGQEEEKLFF. The chain carries TRBV28 and TRBJ1-4, with 8 positions matching TRBD1. The CDR3 consists of 15 residues. Trimming took 5 bases from V and 8 from J; bases not matched to a gene: 10. Germline-derived CDR1 and CDR2 are MDHEN and SYDVKM.

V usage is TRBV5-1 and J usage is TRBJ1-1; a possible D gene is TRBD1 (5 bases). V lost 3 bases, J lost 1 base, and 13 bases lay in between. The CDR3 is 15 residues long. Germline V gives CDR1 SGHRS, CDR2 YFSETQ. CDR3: CASSWDSPANTEAFF. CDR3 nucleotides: TGCGCCAGCAGCTGGGACTCCCCCGCGAACACTGAAGCTTTCTTT.